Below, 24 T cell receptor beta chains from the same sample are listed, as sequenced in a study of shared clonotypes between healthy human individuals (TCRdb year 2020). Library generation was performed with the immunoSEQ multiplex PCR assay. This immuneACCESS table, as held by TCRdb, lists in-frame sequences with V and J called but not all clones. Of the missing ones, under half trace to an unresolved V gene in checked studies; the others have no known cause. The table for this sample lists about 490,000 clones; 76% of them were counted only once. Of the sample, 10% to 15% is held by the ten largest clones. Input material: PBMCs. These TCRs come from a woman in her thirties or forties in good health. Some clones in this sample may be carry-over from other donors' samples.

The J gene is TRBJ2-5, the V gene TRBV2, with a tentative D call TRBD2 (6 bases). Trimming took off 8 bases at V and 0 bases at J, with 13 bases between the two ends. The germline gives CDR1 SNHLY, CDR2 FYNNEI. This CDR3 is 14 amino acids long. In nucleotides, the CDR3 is TGTGCCAGCCTCTCGGACTATAACCAAGAGACCCAGTACTTC. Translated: CASLSDYNQETQYF.

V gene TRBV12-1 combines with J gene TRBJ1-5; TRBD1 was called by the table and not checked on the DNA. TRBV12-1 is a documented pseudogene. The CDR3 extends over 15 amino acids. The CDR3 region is CASSFPGHSNQPQHF. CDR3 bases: TGTGCCAGCAGCTTTCCGGGACACAGCAATCAGCCCCAGCATTTT.

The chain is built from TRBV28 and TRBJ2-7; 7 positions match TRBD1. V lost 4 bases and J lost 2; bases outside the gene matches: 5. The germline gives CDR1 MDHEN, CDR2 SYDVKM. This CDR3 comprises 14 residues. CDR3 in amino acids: CASSSPGQPYEQYF. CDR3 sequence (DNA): TGTGCCAGCAGTTCCCCGGGACAGCCCTACGAGCAGTACTTC.

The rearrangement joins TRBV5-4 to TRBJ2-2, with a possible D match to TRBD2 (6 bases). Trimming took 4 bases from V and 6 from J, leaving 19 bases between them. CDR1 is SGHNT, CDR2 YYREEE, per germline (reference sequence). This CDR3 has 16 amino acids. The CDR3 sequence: CASSPAEGRVAGELFF. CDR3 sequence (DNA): TGTGCCAGCAGCCCGGCGGAGGGTCGGGTTGCCGGGGAGCTGTTTTTT.

CDR3 sequence: CASSVKGRTHEDTQYF. The CDR3 bases are TGTGCCAGCAGCGTAAAGGGGAGGACGCATGAGGATACGCAGTATTTT. This rearrangement joins TRBV9 to TRBJ2-3; a possible D gene is TRBD2 (6 bases). The V gene lost 1 base and the J gene lost 6 bases, with 18 bases spanning the gap. This CDR3 spans 16 amino acids. Germline V gives CDR1 SGDLS, CDR2 YYNGEE. Filled out from reference TRBV9 and TRBJ2-3, the complete variable domain reads DSGVTQTPKHLITATGQRVTLRCSPRSGDLSVYWYQQSLDQGLQFLIQYYNGEERAKGNILERFSAQQFPDLHSELNLSSLELGDSALYFCASSVKGRTHEDTQYFGPGTRLTVL.

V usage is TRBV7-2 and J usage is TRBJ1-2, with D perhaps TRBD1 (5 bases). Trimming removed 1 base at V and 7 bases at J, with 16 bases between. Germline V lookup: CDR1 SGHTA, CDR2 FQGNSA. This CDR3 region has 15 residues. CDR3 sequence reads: CASSLESGGGGGYTF. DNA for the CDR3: TGTGCCAGCAGCTTAGAGAGCGGGGGAGGCGGTGGCTACACCTTC.

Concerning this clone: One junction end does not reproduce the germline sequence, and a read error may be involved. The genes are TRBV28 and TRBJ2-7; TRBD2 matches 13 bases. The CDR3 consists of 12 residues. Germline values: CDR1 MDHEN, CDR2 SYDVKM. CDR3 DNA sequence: TGTGCCTGCAGACTAGCGGGGGGAAGGCAGTACTTC. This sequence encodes CACRLAGGRQYF.

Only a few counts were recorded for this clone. CDR3 sequence (DNA): TGTGCCAGCAGCCAAGATCGGGGGCAGATATACAATGAGCAGTTCTTC. It yields the protein CASSQDRGQIYNEQFF. This sequence joins TRBV14 and TRBJ2-1; D tentatively reads TRBD1 or TRBD2 (6 bases each). The CDR3 loop spans 16 amino acids. CDR1 is SGHDN and CDR2 is FVKESK in the germline V gene. V was cut by 0 bases and J by 4 bases, with 13 bases left in between.

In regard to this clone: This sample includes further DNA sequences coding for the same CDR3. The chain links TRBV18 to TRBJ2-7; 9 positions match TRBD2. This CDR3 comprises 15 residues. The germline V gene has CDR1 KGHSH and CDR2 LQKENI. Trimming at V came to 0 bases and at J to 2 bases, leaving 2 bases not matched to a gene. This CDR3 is CASSPPSGSTYEQYF. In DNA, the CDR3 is TGTGCCAGCTCACCACCTAGCGGGAGTACCTACGAGCAGTACTTC.

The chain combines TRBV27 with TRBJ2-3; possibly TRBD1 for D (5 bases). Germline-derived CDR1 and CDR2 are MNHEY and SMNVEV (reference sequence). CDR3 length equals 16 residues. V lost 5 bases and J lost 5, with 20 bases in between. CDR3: CASSPRATLRGDTQYF. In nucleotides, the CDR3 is TGTGCCAGCAGTCCCCGGGCCACCCTAAGGGGAGATACGCAGTATTTT.

DNA of the CDR3: TGTGCCAGCATGGCAGGGACTAACTATGGCTACACCTTC. Translated: CASMAGTNYGYTF. V and J are TRBV6-5 and TRBJ1-2; D perhaps matches TRBD1 (5 bases). The CDR3 loop spans 13 amino acids. Germline CDR1 and CDR2: MNHEY and SVGAGI. V lost 7 bases and J lost 0, with 9 bases in between.

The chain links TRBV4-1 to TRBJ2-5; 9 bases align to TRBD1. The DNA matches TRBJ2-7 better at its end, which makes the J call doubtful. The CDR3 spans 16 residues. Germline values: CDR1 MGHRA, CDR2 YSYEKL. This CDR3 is CASSSDRDRARYEQYF. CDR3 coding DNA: TGCGCCAGCAGCTCAGACCGGGACAGGGCTAGGTACGAGCAGTACTTC.

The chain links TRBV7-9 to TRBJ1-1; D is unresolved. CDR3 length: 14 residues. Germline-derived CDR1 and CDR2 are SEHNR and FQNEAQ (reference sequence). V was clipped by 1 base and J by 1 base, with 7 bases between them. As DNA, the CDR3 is TGTGCCAGCAGCTTAGGAGCCCAGAACACTGAAGCTTTCTTT. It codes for CASSLGAQNTEAFF.

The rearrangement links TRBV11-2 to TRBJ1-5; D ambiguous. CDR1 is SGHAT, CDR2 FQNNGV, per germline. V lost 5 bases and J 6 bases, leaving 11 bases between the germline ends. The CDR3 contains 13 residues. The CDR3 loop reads CASSPDPFQPQHF. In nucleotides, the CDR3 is TGTGCCAGCAGCCCGGACCCCTTTCAGCCCCAGCATTTT.

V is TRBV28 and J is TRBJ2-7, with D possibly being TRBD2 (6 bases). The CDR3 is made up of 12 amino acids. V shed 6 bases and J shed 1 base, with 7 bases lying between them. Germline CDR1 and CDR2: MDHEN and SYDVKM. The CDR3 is CASREGSYEQYF. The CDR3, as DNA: TGTGCCAGCAGGGAGGGTTCCTACGAGCAGTACTTC.

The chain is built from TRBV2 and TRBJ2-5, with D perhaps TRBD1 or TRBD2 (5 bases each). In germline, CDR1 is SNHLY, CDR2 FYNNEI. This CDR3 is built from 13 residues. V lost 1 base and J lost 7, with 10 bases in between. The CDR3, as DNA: TGTGCCAGCAGTGAAGTTGGGGGTGGGACCCAGTACTTC. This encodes CASSEVGGGTQYF. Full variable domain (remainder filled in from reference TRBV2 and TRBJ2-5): EPEVTQTPSHQVTQMGQEVILRCVPISNHLYFYWYRQILGQKVEFLVSFYNNEISEKSEIFDDQFSVERPDGSNFTLKIRSTKLEDSAMYFCASSEVGGGTQYFGPGTRLLVL.

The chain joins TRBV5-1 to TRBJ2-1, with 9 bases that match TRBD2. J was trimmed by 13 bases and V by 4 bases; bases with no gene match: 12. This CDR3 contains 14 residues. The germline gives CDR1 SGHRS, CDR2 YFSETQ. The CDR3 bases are TGCGCCAGCAGCACCTCGACTAGCGGCGACTTACAGTTCTTC. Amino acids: CASSTSTSGDLQFF.

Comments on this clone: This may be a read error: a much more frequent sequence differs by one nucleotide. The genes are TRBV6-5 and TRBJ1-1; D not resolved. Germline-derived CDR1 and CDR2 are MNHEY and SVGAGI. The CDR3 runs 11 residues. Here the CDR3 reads CASREGSEALF. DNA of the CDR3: TGTGCCAGCAGGGAGGGCAGTGAAGCTCTCTTT.

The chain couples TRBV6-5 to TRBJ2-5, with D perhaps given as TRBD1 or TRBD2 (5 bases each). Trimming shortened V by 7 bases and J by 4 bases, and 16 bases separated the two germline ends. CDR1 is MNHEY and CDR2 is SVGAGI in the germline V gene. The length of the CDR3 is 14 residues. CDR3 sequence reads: CASTPPGTGETQYF. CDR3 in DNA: TGTGCCAGCACCCCACCGGGGACGGGAGAGACCCAGTACTTC.

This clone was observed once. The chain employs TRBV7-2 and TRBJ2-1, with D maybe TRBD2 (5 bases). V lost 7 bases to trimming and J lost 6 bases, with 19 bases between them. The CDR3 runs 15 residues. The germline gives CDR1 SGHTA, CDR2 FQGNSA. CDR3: CASIPRGSSANEQFF. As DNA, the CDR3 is TGTGCCAGCATCCCACGGGGTTCTAGTGCCAATGAGCAGTTCTTC.

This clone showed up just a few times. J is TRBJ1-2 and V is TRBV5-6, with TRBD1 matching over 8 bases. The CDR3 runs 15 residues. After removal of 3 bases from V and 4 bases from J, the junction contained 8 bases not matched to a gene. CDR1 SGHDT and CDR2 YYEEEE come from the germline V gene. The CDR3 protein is CASSSDQTGVYGYTF. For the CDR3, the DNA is TGTGCCAGCAGCTCAGATCAGACAGGGGTCTATGGCTACACCTTC.

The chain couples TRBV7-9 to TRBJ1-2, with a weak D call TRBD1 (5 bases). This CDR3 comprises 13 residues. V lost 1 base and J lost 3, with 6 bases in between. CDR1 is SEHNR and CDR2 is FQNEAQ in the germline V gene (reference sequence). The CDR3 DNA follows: TGTGCCAGCAGCTTAGTACAGGACTATGGCTACACCTTC. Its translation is CASSLVQDYGYTF.

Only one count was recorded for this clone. CDR3 sequence (DNA): TGTGCCAGCAGTGGAGCAGGGAACACTGAAGCTTTCTTT. Residues: CASSGAGNTEAFF. The chain carries TRBV6-1 and TRBJ1-1; D unclear. Germline values: CDR1 MNHNS, CDR2 SASEGT. The CDR3 is 13 amino acids. With 4 bases removed from V and 1 base from J, the gap between germline ends came to 7 bases.

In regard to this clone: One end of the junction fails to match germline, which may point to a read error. The CDR3 DNA is TGTGCTAGCAGCCGGGACAGGGAAGAGACCCAGTACTTC. Protein sequence: CASSRDREETQYF. The V and J genes are TRBV7-7 and TRBJ2-5; 9 positions agree with TRBD1. The V gene's germline CDR1 is SSHAT and CDR2 FNYEAQ (reference sequence). The CDR3 is made up of 13 amino acids.